This T cell receptor (beta chain) was obtained from a study of tumor and adjacent non-tumor tissue in lung cancer. Study-level background: Each sample yielded approximately 4.2 million productive TCRbeta reads on average. Study results and caveats: Top 100 clones took a larger repertoire share in normal lung.

TCRbeta libraries were built with three rounds of nested PCR, modified from ARM-PCR. TCRdb itself ran the multiplex PCR reads through MiXCR, one entry per CDR3 protein. The sample contains under 80,000 distinct CDR3 sequences, under 80% of which appear only once. There are 16 residues in the CDR3. CDR1 and CDR2 (germline): LGHNA, YNFKEQ. Trimming took 2 bases from V and 9 from J; bases not matched to a gene: 7. No cell sorting was done before RNA was extracted from the tissue. Distant lung tissue was collected more than 3 cm away from the tumor edge. In this sample, this clonotype turned up many times. What it recognizes is unknown.

The sequence derives from a man in his sixties with non-small cell lung cancer. Material: distant non-tumor lung tissue. The rearrangement joins TRBV4-2 to TRBJ1-6; 10 bases are a match to TRBD1. CDR3 protein: CASSQTLDRGASPLHF. The CDR3 DNA sequence: TGTGCCAGCAGCCAAACCTTGGACAGGGGGGCTTCACCCCTCCACTTT.